The 3 T cell receptor beta chains in this list originate from one sample, sequenced in a study of cytomegalovirus exposure and HLA in healthy donors. 60 Vbeta and 13 Jbeta primers were used in PCR. The method was immunoSEQ multiplex PCR; TCRdb's version includes in-frame clones alone and lacks a portion of them. The table shows about 150,000 clones, with more than 60% occurring only once. The material sequenced was PBMCs. Receptor source: a woman aged 35 to 49 in good health and CMV-seronegative.

V gene TRBV11-2 combines with J gene TRBJ1-4; D remains unclear. This CDR3 is 14 amino acids long. The germline CDR1 and CDR2 sequences are SGHAT and FQNNGV. Between the trimmed V and J ends, which lost 5 bases and 8 bases, there was a span of 15 bases. As DNA, the CDR3 is TGTGCCAGCAGCGACCACCGAGGAGAGGAAAAACTGTTTTTT. It codes for CASSDHRGEEKLFF.

This clone was counted a single time. V and J are TRBV7-8 and TRBJ2-1; possibly TRBD1 for D (5 bases). V shed 2 bases and J shed 7 bases, with 12 bases lying between them. Germline-derived CDR1 and CDR2 are SGHVS and FQNEAQ. The CDR3 loop spans 14 amino acids. CDR3 in amino acids: CASSLWGRENEQFF. Written as DNA, the CDR3 is TGTGCCAGCAGCTTATGGGGCAGGGAAAATGAGCAGTTCTTC.

The chain uses TRBV4-1 and TRBJ1-1, with D perhaps matching TRBD1 (5 bases). V was pared by 3 bases and J by 5 bases, with 13 bases between. Germline V gene lookup returns CDR1 MGHRA and CDR2 YSYEKL. This CDR3 has 14 amino acids. The CDR3 nucleotides read TGCGCCAGCAGCCAGCGTCAGGACAATACTGAAGCTTTCTTT. Translating gives CASSQRQDNTEAFF.